These T cell receptor beta chains were read from a single sample in a study of multiple sclerosis patients with progressive multifocal leukoencephalopathy. TCRdb's copy holds only in-frame clones and misses some; the assay was immunoSEQ multiplex PCR. The sample has some 30,000 clones, around 92% seen once; the top ten hold just under 2%. The sequenced material came from PBMCs. The receptors stem from a man younger than 40 with multiple sclerosis. CDR3s include the opening cysteine and the closing phenylalanine or tryptophan. A D gene is named only where the DNA matches it firmly. Size is stated for part of the rows, as once, few or many counts, or as a class when the clone is expanded.

TRBJ2-3 TRBV30 NA NA CAWIPLRGADTQYF TGTGCCTGGATACCCCTACGCGGAGCAGATACGCAGTATTTT
TRBJ1-4 TRBV4-3 NA NA CASSQDSPGAATNEKLFF TGCGCCAGCAGCCAAGATTCGCCAGGGGCAGCAACTAATGAAAAACTGTTTTTT
TRBJ2-1 TRBV5-1 TRBD2 NA CASSLGLAAKSSYNEQFF TGCGCCAGCAGCTTGGGACTAGCGGCCAAAAGCTCCTACAATGAGCAGTTCTTC
TRBJ1-5 TRBV15 NA NA CATSAQGSNQPQHF TGTGCCACCAGCGCGCAGGGTTCGAATCAGCCCCAGCATTTT
TRBJ2-5 TRBV6-5 NA NA CASSPWMWRETQYF TGTGCCAGCAGCCCCTGGATGTGGAGGGAGACCCAGTACTTC
TRBJ1-3 TRBV7-9 NA NA CASSSRAQSKKDTIYF TGTGCCAGCAGCTCCCGGGCACAGTCTAAGAAAGACACCATATATTTT
TRBJ1-2 TRBV7-2 NA NA CASRSVGDYGYTF TGTGCCAGTCGCTCGGTGGGAGACTATGGCTACACCTTC
TRBJ2-7 TRBV7-9 NA once CASSQTGSSYEQYF TGTGCCAGCAGCCAAACAGGTAGTTCCTACGAGCAGTACTTC
TRBJ2-7 TRBV6-1 NA NA CASSPEVYEQYF TGTGCCAGCAGCCCGGAAGTGTACGAGCAGTACTTC
TRBJ1-1 TRBV30 NA once CAWSSTAMNTEAFF TGTGCCTGGAGTTCGACAGCCATGAACACTGAAGCTTTCTTC
TRBJ1-2 TRBV6-1 NA NA CASSEANNFYGYTF TGTGCCAGCAGTGAAGCGAACAACTTCTATGGCTACACCTTC
TRBJ2-1 TRBV19 TRBD2 NA CASSIQAGVSNEQFF TGTGCCAGTAGTATCCAAGCGGGAGTAAGCAATGAGCAGTTCTTC
TRBJ1-5 TRBV9 NA once CASSVSGFLNQPQHF TGTGCCAGCAGCGTATCAGGCTTCCTCAATCAGCCCCAGCATTTT
TRBJ2-5 TRBV5-6 NA NA CASSLGATQETQYF TGTGCCAGCAGCTTGGGGGCCACCCAAGAGACCCAGTACTTC
TRBJ2-1 TRBV4-3 TRBD1 NA CASSHLLGTGHLF TGCGCCAGCAGCCATCTACTCGGGACAGGGCATCTCTTC
TRBJ2-2 TRBV30 NA NA CAWSVHLNTGELFF TGTGCCTGGAGTGTCCACCTAAACACCGGGGAGCTGTTTTTT
TRBJ2-7 TRBV7-2 NA NA CASSPRRAYEQYF TGTGCCAGCAGCCCTAGACGGGCCTACGAGCAGTACTTC
TRBJ1-1 TRBV4-3 TRBD1 NA CASSLRTGQNTEAFF TGCGCCAGCAGCCTTCGGACAGGGCAGAACACTGAAGCTTTCTTT
TRBJ2-3 TRBV4-2 NA NA CASSQELARTDTQYF TGTGCCAGCAGCCAAGAACTAGCTCGCACAGATACGCAGTATTTT
TRBJ1-4 TRBV7-2 NA few CASTTPGTKLFF TGTGCCAGCACCACCCCGGGGACCAAACTGTTTTTT
TRBJ2-1 TRBV11-3 NA NA CASSFGRGTYNEQFF TGTGCCAGCAGCTTCGGACGGGGGACCTACAATGAGCAGTTCTTC
TRBJ2-1 TRBV7-8 NA NA CASSPPLSRGPSSYNEQFF TGTGCCAGCAGCCCCCCCCTCTCGCGGGGGCCCAGCTCCTACAATGAGCAGTTCTTC
TRBJ2-7 TRBV7-2 TRBD2 NA CASRSSGSNHEQYF TGTGCCAGCAGGAGTAGCGGGAGTAACCACGAGCAGTACTTC
TRBJ1-1 TRBV12-5 NA NA CASGSGANTEAFF TGTGCTAGTGGTTCCGGAGCGAACACTGAAGCTTTCTTT
TRBJ1-1 TRBV6-5 NA NA CASSYSSPSTEAFF TGTGCCAGCAGTTACTCTTCTCCCAGCACTGAAGCTTTCTTT
TRBJ2-2 TRBV6-1 NA NA CASTLYPAELFF TGTGCCAGCACCCTCTACCCAGCGGAGCTGTTTTTT
TRBJ2-3 TRBV7-2 TRBD2 NA CASSFKGLAGGKRDTQYF TGTGCCAGCAGCTTTAAGGGACTAGCGGGAGGCAAGAGGGATACGCAGTATTTT